A single sample is the source of the 24 T cell receptor beta chains below, sequenced in a study of cytomegalovirus exposure and HLA in healthy donors. Both 60 Vbeta primers and 13 Jbeta primers went into the PCR. Produced via immunoSEQ multiplex PCR; TCRdb's table is partial and in-frame only. The sample lists about 94,000 clones; approximately 7.6% were seen once. The sample was PBMCs. The receptor source for this set is a man in his fifties or sixties in good health and CMV-seronegative.

This clone was counted between two and nine times. The chain couples TRBV13 to TRBJ2-3, with 8 bases identical to TRBD2. Germline CDR1 PRHDT, CDR2 FYEKMQ (reference sequence). The junction had 4 bases not matched to a gene; V was cut back by 3 bases and J by 2 bases. This CDR3 is 15 amino acids long. The CDR3 DNA is TGTGCCAGCAGCTTTCTCGGGGGGGCCACAGATACGCAGTATTTT. Amino acid sequence: CASSFLGGATDTQYF.

The chain couples TRBV10-3 to TRBJ1-1; D unclear. The CDR3 extends over 12 amino acids. V shed 6 bases and J shed 1 base, with 6 bases lying between them. The germline CDR1 and CDR2 sequences are ENHRY and SYGVKD. CDR3 sequence (DNA): TGTGCCATCAGCTCGAGGAACACTGAAGCTTTCTTT. Translation gives CAISSRNTEAFF.

This clone turned up a few times. This chain uses TRBV9 with TRBJ1-6; TRBD1 matches at 8 bases. The V segment lost 4 bases and the J segment 6 bases; nucleotides outside the gene matches: 6. The V gene's germline CDR1 is SGDLS and CDR2 YYNGEE. The CDR3 sequence is 15 residues long. Here the CDR3 DNA reads TGTGCCAGCAGCCCTTCTGGACAGGGTAATTCACCCCTCCACTTT. Residues: CASSPSGQGNSPLHF.

This clone was detected only a few times. The chain employs TRBV7-9 and TRBJ2-7; TRBD2 is a possible D gene (6 bases). V was shortened by 6 bases and J by 0 bases, with 9 bases between the two germline ends. The CDR3 runs to 13 residues. The germline CDR1 and CDR2 sequences are SEHNR and FQNEAQ (reference sequence). The CDR3 here is CASREGGSYEQYF. The CDR3 DNA reads TGTGCCAGCAGGGAGGGAGGCTCCTACGAGCAGTACTTC.

This clone was detected a few times. The chain combines TRBV5-1 with TRBJ1-2, with 7 bases lining up with TRBD1. Germline V gene sequence: CDR1 SGHRS, CDR2 YFSETQ. This CDR3 spans 16 amino acids. The V and J ends lost 4 bases and 0 bases, in that order; junction bases with no gene match: 9. As DNA, the CDR3 is TGCGCCAGCAGCCCGGGACAGTTCCTAGCTAACTATGGCTACACCTTC. Its translation is CASSPGQFLANYGYTF.

This clone has just a few counts. CDR3 in DNA: TGTGCCAGCAGAAAGGGAGGGACTGAAGCTTTCTTT. It specifies CASRKGGTEAFF. This chain connects TRBV7-9 to TRBJ1-1; D uncertain. V shed 6 bases and J shed 5 bases, with 10 bases lying between them. CDR1 SEHNR and CDR2 FQNEAQ come from the germline V gene (reference sequence). The CDR3 extends over 12 amino acids.

V is TRBV6-1 and J is TRBJ1-2, with D perhaps TRBD1 (5 bases). Germline CDR1 reads MNHNS; CDR2 reads SASEGT. CDR3 length: 13 residues. Trimming removed 3 bases at V and 2 bases at J, with 7 bases between. Here the CDR3 DNA reads TGTGCCAGCAGTGACCGACAGAACTATGGCTACACCTTC. Amino acids: CASSDRQNYGYTF.

The table lists this clone with a few counts. At one of its ends the junction is not consistent with the germline gene, which may arise from a read error. J is TRBJ1-1 and V is TRBV19; possibly TRBD1 for D (6 bases). The CDR3 is made up of 15 amino acids. Germline values: CDR1 LNHDA, CDR2 SQIVND (reference sequence). The CDR3 protein is CASSMGATGNAEAFF. The CDR3 bases are TGTGCCAGTAGTATGGGGGCAACAGGGAACGCTGAAGCTTTCTTT. Looking up the rest from reference TRBV19 and TRBJ1-1 gives the full variable domain: DGGITQSPKYLFRKEGQNVTLSCEQNLNHDAMYWYRQDPGQGLRLIYYSQIVNDFQKGDIAEGYSVSREKKESFPLTVTSAQKNPTAFYLCASSMGATGNAEAFFGQGTRLTVV.

This clone was counted only a few times. The chain couples TRBV7-9 to TRBJ2-3; 14 positions match TRBD2. Germline assignment: CDR1 SEHNR and CDR2 FQNEAQ (reference sequence). V lost 5 bases to trimming and J lost 11 bases; unmatched junction nucleotides: 6. The CDR3 totals 14 residues. The CDR3 loop reads CASSDGTSGGKQYF. The CDR3 nucleotides are TGTGCCAGCAGCGACGGGACTAGCGGGGGAAAGCAGTATTTT. Full variable domain (rest looked up from reference TRBV7-9 and TRBJ2-3): DTGVSQNPRHKITKRGQNVTFRCDPISEHNRLYWYRQTLGQGPEFLTYFQNEAQLEKSRLLSDRFSAERPKGSFSTLEIQRTEQGDSAMYLCASSDGTSGGKQYFGPGTRLTVL.

This clone was found a few times. CDR3 protein: CASKRTSGSFNEQFF. The DNA for the CDR3 is TGTGCCAGCAAAAGGACTAGCGGGAGTTTCAATGAGCAGTTCTTC. The V call is TRBV6-5, the J call TRBJ2-1, with TRBD2 identical over 13 bases. The CDR3 consists of 15 residues. Germline V gene data show CDR1 as MNHEY and CDR2 as SVGAGI. After removal of 7 bases from V and 6 bases from J, the junction contained 6 bases not matched to a gene.

The CDR3 nucleotides read TGTGCCAGCAGTGATCAGGGGATCAATGAAAAACTGTTTTTT. This encodes CASSDQGINEKLFF. The chain recombines TRBV25-1 with TRBJ1-4; maybe TRBD1 (6 bases). The ends were cut back, 3 bases at V and 5 bases at J, with 10 bases in the middle. Per germline, CDR1 MGHDK and CDR2 SYGVNS. The CDR3 totals 14 residues.

The chain carries TRBV6-9 and TRBJ1-1; D call uncertain. From germline, CDR1 is MNHGY and CDR2 SVAAGI. CDR3 length: 14 residues. The germline V and J ends were trimmed by 2 bases and 1 base, with 8 bases remaining between them. This chain's CDR3 is CASSYRSGNTEAFF. DNA of the CDR3: TGTGCCAGCAGTTATCGTTCAGGGAACACTGAAGCTTTCTTT.

This clone was seen more than once but under ten times. The rearrangement links TRBV7-6 to TRBJ2-7, with 7 bases that match TRBD1. This CDR3 has 15 residues. Per the germline V gene, CDR1 is SGHVS and CDR2 is FNYEAQ. After removal of 5 bases from V and 3 bases from J, the junction contained 10 bases not matched to a gene. CDR3 sequence reads: CASSKETGILYEQYF. CDR3 DNA sequence: TGTGCCAGCAGCAAGGAGACAGGGATACTCTACGAGCAGTACTTC.

This clone was seen a few times. This chain links TRBV27 with TRBJ2-5, with D perhaps matching TRBD1 (6 bases). CDR3 length equals 15 residues. The germline V gene has CDR1 MNHEY and CDR2 SMNVEV (reference sequence). V lost 3 bases and J lost 5, with 16 bases in between. The CDR3: CASSFSGAQKETQYF. CDR3 nucleotides: TGTGCCAGCAGTTTTTCAGGGGCGCAGAAGGAGACCCAGTACTTC.

This clone turned up a few times. V is TRBV11-2 and J is TRBJ1-6; D remains ambiguous. Germline V gives CDR1 SGHAT, CDR2 FQNNGV. The CDR3 spans 11 residues. The V end was cut by 5 bases, the J end by 9 bases, with 5 bases between. CDR3 in DNA: TGTGCCAGCAGCCAACTTTCACCCCTCCACTTT. Its translation: CASSQLSPLHF.

The chain carries TRBV18 and TRBJ1-6, with 11 bases aligning to TRBD1. CDR1 and CDR2 (germline): KGHSH, LQKENI. The CDR3 runs to 15 residues. V trimming: 2 bases; J trimming: 10 bases; junction bases outside the gene matches: 4. Here the CDR3 reads CASSPGTGGRSPLHF. As DNA, the CDR3 is TGTGCCAGCTCACCAGGGACAGGGGGTCGCTCACCCCTCCACTTT.

This rearrangement joins TRBV19 to TRBJ1-2; D is perhaps TRBD1 (5 bases). The CDR3 contains 13 residues. Trimming removed 6 bases at V and 4 bases at J, with 12 bases between. Germline V gene data show CDR1 as LNHDA and CDR2 as SQIVND (reference sequence). DNA for the CDR3: TGTGCCAGTAGCCCGACAGTTGGCTATGGCTACACCTTC. Translated: CASSPTVGYGYTF. The whole variable domain, remainder taken from reference TRBV19 and TRBJ1-2, is DGGITQSPKYLFRKEGQNVTLSCEQNLNHDAMYWYRQDPGQGLRLIYYSQIVNDFQKGDIAEGYSVSREKKESFPLTVTSAQKNPTAFYLCASSPTVGYGYTFGSGTRLTVV.

The chain is built from TRBV15 and TRBJ1-5; 7 nucleotides match TRBD1. The CDR3 sequence is 14 residues long. The V and J ends lost 7 bases and 6 bases, in that order; junction bases with no gene match: 9. Germline V CDR1 and CDR2: LNHNV, YYDKDF (reference sequence). CDR3 loop: CATTTGTEFQPQHF. DNA of the CDR3: TGTGCCACCACCACCGGGACAGAGTTTCAGCCCCAGCATTTT.

The rearrangement joins TRBV29-1 to TRBJ2-1; 8 nucleotides line up with TRBD1. Per germline, CDR1 SQVTM and CDR2 ANQGSEA. The CDR3 consists of 16 residues. The trim removed 2 bases at V and 6 bases at J, leaving 12 bases unmatched. The CDR3 here is CSVELLLGQGSNEQFF. DNA for the CDR3: TGCAGCGTTGAACTTCTCCTCGGACAGGGATCCAATGAGCAGTTCTTC.

A few counts support this clone. The chain has TRBV15 and TRBJ2-3, with D tentatively TRBD1 (5 bases). This CDR3 has 15 residues. V lost 1 base to trimming and J lost 1 base, with 9 bases between them. Germline V lookup: CDR1 LNHNV, CDR2 YYDKDF (reference sequence). DNA for the CDR3: TGTGCCACCAGCAGAGGGGGCGAGGGCACAGATACGCAGTATTTT. It yields the protein CATSRGGEGTDTQYF.

This chain connects TRBV28 to TRBJ2-1; D might be TRBD1 (6 bases). The CDR3 loop spans 14 amino acids. Per the germline V gene, CDR1 is MDHEN and CDR2 is SYDVKM. V lost 6 bases to trimming and J lost 4 bases, with 13 bases between them. The CDR3, as DNA: TGTGCCAGCAGAAACCCGACAGGTTACAATGAGCAGTTCTTC. Its translation: CASRNPTGYNEQFF.

This clone was seen a handful of times. The rearrangement uses TRBV10-3 and TRBJ2-1; TRBD2 agrees at 15 bases. The CDR3 loop spans 17 amino acids. The germline CDR1 and CDR2 sequences are ENHRY and SYGVKD. V dropped 8 bases and J dropped 8; count of bases not matched to a gene: 13. The DNA for the CDR3 is TGTGCCATCCAGAGGGGACTAGCGGGGGGAAGAAAGGATGAGCAGTTCTTC. It codes for CAIQRGLAGGRKDEQFF.

This clone was detected once. One end of the junction fails to match germline, which may point to a read error. This rearrangement joins TRBV5-4 to TRBJ2-2, with a weak D call TRBD2 (5 bases). The germline CDR1 and CDR2 sequences are SGHNT and YYREEE (reference sequence). The CDR3 is 15 amino acids. CDR3 loop: CASSLAAGVTGELLF. CDR3 sequence (DNA): TGTGCCAGCAGCTTGGCTGCCGGGGTAACCGGGGAGCTGCTTTTT.

The rearrangement joins TRBV7-9 to TRBJ2-2, with D possibly matching TRBD1 (6 bases). The germline V and J ends were trimmed by 5 bases and 3 bases, with 16 bases remaining between them. The CDR3 contains 16 residues. Germline lookup yields CDR1 SEHNR and CDR2 FQNEAQ (reference sequence). CDR3 DNA: TGTGCCAGCAGCCCTGACAGGACCTTTTACACCGGGGAGCTGTTTTTT. Its protein product is CASSPDRTFYTGELFF.